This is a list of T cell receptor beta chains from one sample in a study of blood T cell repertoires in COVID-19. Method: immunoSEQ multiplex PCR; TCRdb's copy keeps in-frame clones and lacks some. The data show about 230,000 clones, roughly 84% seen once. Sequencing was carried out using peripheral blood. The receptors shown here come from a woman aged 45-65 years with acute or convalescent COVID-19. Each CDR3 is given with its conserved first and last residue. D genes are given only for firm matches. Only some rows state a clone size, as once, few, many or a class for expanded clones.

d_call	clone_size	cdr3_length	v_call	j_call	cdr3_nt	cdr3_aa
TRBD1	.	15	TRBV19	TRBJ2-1	TGTGCCAGTAGGACCACGGACAGGAGCCCCAATGAGCAGTTCTTC	CASRTTDRSPNEQFF
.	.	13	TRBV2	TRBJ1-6	TGTGCCAGCGGGGCAGGGTTGAATTCACCCCTCCACTTT	CASGAGLNSPLHF
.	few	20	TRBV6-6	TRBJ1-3	TGTGCCAGCAGCCCGCGTCTTTTTGTCTCGCGATCGGACTCGGGAAACACCATATATTTT	CASSPRLFVSRSDSGNTIYF
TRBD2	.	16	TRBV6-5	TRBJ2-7	TGTGCCAGCAGTTACAAGTATAGCGGGGGAGTCTACGAGCAGTACTTC	CASSYKYSGGVYEQYF
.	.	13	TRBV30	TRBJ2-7	TGTGCCTGGAATGGCGGGCTCTCCTACGAGCAGTACTTC	CAWNGGLSYEQYF
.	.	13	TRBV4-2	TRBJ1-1	TGTGCCAGCAGCTCCGGGGGGACCCGTGAAGCTTTCTTT	CASSSGGTREAFF
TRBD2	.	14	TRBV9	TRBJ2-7	TGTGCCAGCAGCGTAGAGACTAGCGGGGGAGAGCAGTACTTC	CASSVETSGGEQYF
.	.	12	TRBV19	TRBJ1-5	TGTGCCAGTAGTATATTGAGTCAGCCCCAGCATTTT	CASSILSQPQHF
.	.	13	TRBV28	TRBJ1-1	TGTGCCAGCAGCATTAGGAGACCGACTGAAGCTTTCTTT	CASSIRRPTEAFF
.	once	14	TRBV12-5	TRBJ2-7	TGTGCTAGTGGTTTGGTGCGGAGCTTCTACGAGCAGTACTTC	CASGLVRSFYEQYF
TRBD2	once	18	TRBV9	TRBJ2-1	TGTGCCAGCAGCGTAGGACTAGCGGGATTCTCCTACCGCAATGAGCAGTTCTTC	CASSVGLAGFSYRNEQFF
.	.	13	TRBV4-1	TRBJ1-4	TGCGCCAGCAGCCAAAGACACTGGGAAAAACTGTTTTTT	CASSQRHWEKLFF
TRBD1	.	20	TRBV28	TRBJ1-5	TGTGCCAGCAGCCGCCGCGTGGGACAGTTCCTCCCAAATAGCAATCAGCCCCAGCATTTT	CASSRRVGQFLPNSNQPQHF